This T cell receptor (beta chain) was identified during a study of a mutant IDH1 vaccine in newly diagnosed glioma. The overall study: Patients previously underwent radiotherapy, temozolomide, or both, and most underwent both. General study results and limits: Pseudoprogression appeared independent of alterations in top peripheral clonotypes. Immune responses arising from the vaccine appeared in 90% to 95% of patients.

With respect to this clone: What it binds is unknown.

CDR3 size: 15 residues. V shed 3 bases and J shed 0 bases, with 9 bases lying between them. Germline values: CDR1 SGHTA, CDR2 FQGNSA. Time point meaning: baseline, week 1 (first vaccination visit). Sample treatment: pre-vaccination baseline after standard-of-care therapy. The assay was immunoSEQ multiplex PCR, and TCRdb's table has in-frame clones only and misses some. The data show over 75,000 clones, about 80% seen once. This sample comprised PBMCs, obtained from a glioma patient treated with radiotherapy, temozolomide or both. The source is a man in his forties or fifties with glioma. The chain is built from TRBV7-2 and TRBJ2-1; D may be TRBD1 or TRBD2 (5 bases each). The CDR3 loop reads CASSFGTYSYNEQFF. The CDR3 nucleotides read TGTGCCAGCAGCTTCGGGACGTACTCCTACAATGAGCAGTTCTTC.